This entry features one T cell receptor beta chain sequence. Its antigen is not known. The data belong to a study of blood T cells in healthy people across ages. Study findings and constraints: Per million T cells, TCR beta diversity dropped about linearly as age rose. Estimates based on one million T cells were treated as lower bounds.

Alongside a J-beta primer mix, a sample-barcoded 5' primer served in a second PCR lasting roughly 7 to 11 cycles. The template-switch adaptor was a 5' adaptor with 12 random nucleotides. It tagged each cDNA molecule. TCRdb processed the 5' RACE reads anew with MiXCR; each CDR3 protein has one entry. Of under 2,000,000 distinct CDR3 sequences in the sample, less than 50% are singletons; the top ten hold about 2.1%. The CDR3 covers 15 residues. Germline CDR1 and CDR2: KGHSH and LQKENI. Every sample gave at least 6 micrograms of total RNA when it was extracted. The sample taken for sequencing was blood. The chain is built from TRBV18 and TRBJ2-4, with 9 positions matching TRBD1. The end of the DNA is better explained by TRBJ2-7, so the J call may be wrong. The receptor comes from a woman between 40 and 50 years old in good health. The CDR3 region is CASSRSGQGIHEQYF. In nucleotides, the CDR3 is TGTGCCAGCTCCCGATCCGGACAGGGGATACACGAGCAGTACTTC.